This entry is about one T cell receptor (beta chain). The CDR3 contains 14 residues. Germline V gene sequence: CDR1 SGHKS, CDR2 YYEKEE (reference sequence). V was trimmed by 2 bases and J by 3 bases, leaving 12 bases between them. The table came from immunoSEQ multiplex PCR; TCRdb's copy has only in-frame clones and leaves some out. The sample lists about 250,000 clones; more than 75% were seen once. Residents of about 25 US areas, aged about 18 to 95 years, made up the participants. The source of the sample is a study of blood T cell repertoires in COVID-19. Sequencing input: PBMCs or T cells enriched from blood (not recorded which). This receptor was obtained from a man aged 40-55 years who had recovered from COVID-19. The chain is built from TRBV5-5 and TRBJ2-7; D might be TRBD1 (6 bases). The CDR3 is CASSLNAGDYEQYF. CDR3 sequence (DNA): TGTGCCAGCAGCTTAAATGCAGGGGACTACGAGCAGTACTTC.